This is a list of T cell receptor beta chains from one sample in a study of blood T cell repertoires in COVID-19. Assay: immunoSEQ multiplex PCR; the TCRdb copy retains only in-frame clones and omits some. The sample lists 200,000 to 250,000 clones, nearly 90% occurring once. The source material was PBMCs or T cells enriched from blood (not recorded which). The receptor set was obtained from a man aged 25-45 years who had been exposed to COVID-19. Each CDR3 is given without its conserved first and last residue. The order of the fields is V gene, J gene, CDR3 protein.

V: TRBV5-1
J: TRBJ1-5
CDR3: ASRGVQGRDNQPQH

V: TRBV19
J: TRBJ1-5
CDR3: ASSTWQQPQH

V: TRBV12-5
J: TRBJ1-1
CDR3: ASGLPYNMNTEAF

V: TRBV5-4
J: TRBJ2-2
CDR3: ASSVETNTGELF

V: TRBV5-1
J: TRBJ1-3
CDR3: ASSLRTGNGNTIY

V: TRBV10-1
J: TRBJ2-3
CDR3: ASRGTSGASTDTQY

V: TRBV13
J: TRBJ2-3
CDR3: ASSLGGDTQY

V: TRBV7-3
J: TRBJ2-3
CDR3: ASSLAGGPTDTQY

V: TRBV6-5
J: TRBJ1-6
CDR3: ASSYTGFHSPLH

V: TRBV5-1
J: TRBJ1-5
CDR3: ASSPGTANQPQH